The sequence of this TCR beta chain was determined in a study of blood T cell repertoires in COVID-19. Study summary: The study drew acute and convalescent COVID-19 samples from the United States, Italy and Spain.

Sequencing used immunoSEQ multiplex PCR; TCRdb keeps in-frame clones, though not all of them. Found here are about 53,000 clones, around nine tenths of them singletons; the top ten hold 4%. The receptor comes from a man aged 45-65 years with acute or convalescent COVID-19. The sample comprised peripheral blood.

CDR3 loop: CASSPLPGLAGGLETQYF. CDR3 bases: TGTGCCAGCAGCCCACTCCCGGGACTAGCGGGGGGGCTGGAGACCCAGTACTTC. The V gene is TRBV3-1 (or the pseudogene TRBV3-2), the J gene TRBJ2-5; TRBD2 matches at 16 bases. The germline gives CDR1 LGHDT, CDR2 YNNKEL (reference sequence). J was trimmed by 5 bases and V by 4 bases; bases with no gene match: 10. The CDR3 is 18 amino acids.